These T cell receptor beta chains were read from a single sample in a study of shared clonotypes between healthy human individuals. Here immunoSEQ multiplex PCR was the method, and the copy in TCRdb shows in-frame clones only, minus some. The sample has 1.4 million to 1.5 million clones; around 95% are singletons. Material for sequencing was naive CD4+ T cells sorted from blood. These receptors were collected from a man aged 25 to 40 in good health. CDR3s include the opening cysteine and the closing phenylalanine or tryptophan. D genes are given only for firm matches. Size values are once, few and many counts, or a class for expanded clones, and some rows have none.

>.|TRBJ2-7|15|TRBD2|TRBV19
TGTGCCAGTAGTCTCCGAGGGCTAGCGGGAGTCGAGCAGTACTTC
CASSLRGLAGVEQYF
>.|TRBJ2-7|14|.|TRBV4-3
TGCGCCAGCAGCCCTTCCCGCAGGGATTACGAGCAGTACTTC
CASSPSRRDYEQYF
>.|TRBJ2-7|15|TRBD1|TRBV30
TGTGCCTGGAGTGTACAGGGGACAGATAAACACGAGCAGTACTTC
CAWSVQGTDKHEQYF
>.|TRBJ2-2|15|.|TRBV2
TGTGCCAGCAGTTATGGAGGGGGACGGACCGGGGAGCTGTTTTTT
CASSYGGGRTGELFF
>once|TRBJ2-7|15|TRBD1|TRBV19
TGTGCCAGTAGTATGAACCCGGGACAGGGAAGTGAGCAGTACTTC
CASSMNPGQGSEQYF
>.|TRBJ2-1|13|TRBD2|TRBV6-5
TGTGCCAGCAGTTACCGGACTAGTAAATCGCAGTTCTTC
CASSYRTSKSQFF
>once|TRBJ2-1|11|.|TRBV6-6
TGTGCCAGCAGCTCCGGTGCAAAAGGGTTCTTC
CASSSGAKGFF
>once|TRBJ2-2|18|TRBD2|TRBV4-1
TGCGCCAGCAGCCCCTACGCCGGACTAGCGGGAAGCACCGGGGAGCTGTTTTTT
CASSPYAGLAGSTGELFF
>.|TRBJ1-4|16|.|TRBV7-8
TGTGCCAGCAGCTCCCCCCGGGGGGCGGCCTATGAAAAACTGTTTTTT
CASSSPRGAAYEKLFF
>.|TRBJ2-7|15|TRBD1|TRBV5-4
TGTGCCAGCAGCTTTAAGGGACAGAAATTCTACGAGCAGTACTTC
CASSFKGQKFYEQYF
>.|TRBJ2-6|17|.|TRBV5-8
TGTGCCAGCAGCTTGAGGGGATCCTTATCTGGGGCCAACGTCCTGACTTTC
CASSLRGSLSGANVLTF
>.|TRBJ2-1|15|TRBD2|TRBV6-5
TGTGCCAGCACTTCCCGGCGGGAGGCTTACAATGAGCAGTTCTTC
CASTSRREAYNEQFF
>.|TRBJ1-3|15|TRBD1|TRBV5-5
TGTGCCAGCAGCTTGGGACAGGGGGTCGGAAACACCATATATTTT
CASSLGQGVGNTIYF
>.|TRBJ2-4|15|TRBD1|TRBV9
TGTGCCAGCAGCGCGACAGGGACAGCCAAAAACATTCAGTACTTC
CASSATGTAKNIQYF
>.|TRBJ2-1|15|TRBD1|TRBV5-1
TGCGCCAGCAGCTTGGGCGTCGCCCAGGGGGATGAGCAGTTCTTC
CASSLGVAQGDEQFF
>.|TRBJ2-3|14|.|TRBV5-1
TGCGCCAGCAGCTCCATGGGGGGAACAGATACGCAGTATTTT
CASSSMGGTDTQYF
>.|TRBJ2-1|15|TRBD2|TRBV18
TGTGCCAGCCTTGGAGCGGGAGGGCTTCGCGATGAGCAGTTCTTC
CASLGAGGLRDEQFF
>.|TRBJ1-1|13|.|TRBV5-1
TGCGCCAGCAGCTACGAGTCGAACACTGAAGCTTTCTTT
CASSYESNTEAFF
>.|TRBJ2-7|16|TRBD1|TRBV28
TGTGCCAGCAGTAGAACGGAACCGGGACAGTTGTACGAGCAGTACTTC
CASSRTEPGQLYEQYF